The 19 T cell receptor beta chains in this list originate from one sample, sequenced in a study of blood T cell repertoires in COVID-19. The protocol was immunoSEQ multiplex PCR, while the TCRdb copy is restricted to in-frame clones and leaves out a portion. The sample holds roughly 250,000 clones, around 88% seen once. Sequences were obtained from PBMCs or T cells enriched from blood (not recorded which). These receptors all stem from a woman in her thirties or forties with acute COVID-19.

This chain uses TRBV5-1 with TRBJ2-3; unclear D gene. The germline V gene encodes CDR1 SGHRS and CDR2 YFSETQ. The V end lost 0 bases, the J end lost 3 bases, and 11 bases lay between the germline ends. This CDR3 contains 15 residues. The CDR3 region is CASSLDSTATDTQYF. The CDR3 nucleotides are TGCGCCAGCAGCTTGGACAGTACCGCTACAGATACGCAGTATTTT. Together with reference TRBV5-1 and TRBJ2-3, the CDR3 gives the full variable domain: KAGVTQTPRYLIKTRGQQVTLSCSPISGHRSVSWYQQTPGQGLQFLFEYFSETQRNKGNFPGRFSGRQFSNSRSEMNVSTLELGDSALYLCASSLDSTATDTQYFGPGTRLTVL.

The table lists this clone with many counts. The chain couples TRBV2 to TRBJ2-5, with TRBD2 identical over 8 bases. This CDR3 is 14 amino acids long. CDR1 and CDR2 from the germline V gene are SNHLY and FYNNEI. Germline trimming cut 5 bases from V and 5 bases from J; bases unmatched to any gene: 7. CDR3 in amino acids: CASSLVASGETQYF. CDR3 coding DNA: TGTGCCAGCAGTCTGGTAGCTAGCGGGGAGACCCAGTACTTC. Full variable domain (rest looked up from reference TRBV2 and TRBJ2-5): EPEVTQTPSHQVTQMGQEVILRCVPISNHLYFYWYRQILGQKVEFLVSFYNNEISEKSEIFDDQFSVERPDGSNFTLKIRSTKLEDSAMYFCASSLVASGETQYFGPGTRLLVL.

The chain employs TRBV9 and TRBJ2-3, with 11 bases that match TRBD2. The germline V gene encodes CDR1 SGDLS and CDR2 YYNGEE. V dropped 3 bases and J dropped 2; count of bases not matched to a gene: 5. This CDR3 is 16 amino acids long. The CDR3 region has the DNA TGTGCCAGCAGCGCCGGGACTAGCGGACTCACAGATACGCAGTATTTT. It codes for CASSAGTSGLTDTQYF. Supplemented by reference TRBV9 and TRBJ2-3, the full variable domain reads DSGVTQTPKHLITATGQRVTLRCSPRSGDLSVYWYQQSLDQGLQFLIQYYNGEERAKGNILERFSAQQFPDLHSELNLSSLELGDSALYFCASSAGTSGLTDTQYFGPGTRLTVL.

With respect to this clone: Other nucleotide sequences from this sample produce the same CDR3. The gene calls are TRBV7-3 and TRBJ1-1; D ambiguous. CDR3 length equals 13 residues. The ends were cut back, 3 bases at V and 1 base at J, with 6 bases in the middle. CDR1 and CDR2 (germline): SGHTA, FQGTGA. CDR3 region: CASSLGRNTEAFF. In DNA, the CDR3 is TGTGCCAGCAGCTTGGGGAGGAACACTGAAGCTTTCTTT.

Written as DNA, the CDR3 is TGTGCCTGGAGCGACAGGGGAGCTTCACCCCTCCACTTT. It specifies CAWSDRGASPLHF. This chain joins TRBV30 and TRBJ1-6, with 8 nucleotides matching TRBD1. The V gene end was trimmed by 3 bases and the J gene end by 9 bases; junction bases not matched to a gene: 4. The CDR3 loop spans 13 amino acids. Germline CDR1 is GTSNPN and CDR2 is SVGIG (reference sequence). Full variable domain (missing parts from reference TRBV30 and TRBJ1-6): SQTIHQWPATLVQPVGSPLSLECTVEGTSNPNLYWYRQAAGRGLQLLFYSVGIGQISSEVPQNLSASRPQDRQFILSSKKLLLSDSGFYLCAWSDRGASPLHFGNGTRLTVT.

This clone was detected a few times. The chain carries TRBV10-3 and TRBJ1-4, with 7 bases that match TRBD1. The CDR3 is made up of 13 amino acids. The trim removed 4 bases at V and 5 bases at J, leaving 1 base unmatched. Germline loops: CDR1 ENHRY, CDR2 SYGVKD. CDR3 loop: CAISGTGNEKLFF. The CDR3 bases are TGTGCCATCAGTGGGACAGGAAATGAAAAACTGTTTTTT.

The chain joins TRBV3-1 (or the pseudogene TRBV3-2) to TRBJ2-7; tentative D call: TRBD1 (6 bases). Germline V gene lookup returns CDR1 LGHDT and CDR2 YNNKEL (reference sequence). The CDR3 runs to 17 residues. V was pared by 0 bases and J by 5 bases, with 20 bases between. CDR3 in amino acids: CASSQDQRYNRVDEQYF. The CDR3 nucleotides read TGTGCCAGCAGCCAAGATCAACGGTACAACAGGGTCGACGAGCAGTACTTC.

The chain is built from TRBV7-3 and TRBJ1-1, with 9 bases identical to TRBD1. The CDR3 has 13 amino acids. V lost 4 bases to trimming and J lost 11 bases; unmatched junction nucleotides: 8. CDR1 is SGHTA and CDR2 is FQGTGA in the germline V gene. This CDR3 reads CASSSSRTGAAFF. In DNA, the CDR3 is TGTGCCAGCAGCTCTTCCAGGACAGGGGCGGCTTTCTTT.

The chain employs TRBV13 and TRBJ2-7; TRBD2 matches 10 bases. V shed 3 bases, J shed 5 bases, and the junction held 13 bases outside the gene matches. Per the germline V gene, CDR1 is PRHDT and CDR2 is FYEKMQ (reference sequence). There are 17 residues in the CDR3. CDR3 amino acids: CASSFPLAGYPSNEQYF. The DNA for the CDR3 is TGTGCCAGCAGCTTCCCACTAGCGGGATATCCATCAAACGAGCAGTACTTC.

J is TRBJ2-2 and V is TRBV2; 8 nucleotides align to TRBD2. The V gene's germline CDR1 is SNHLY and CDR2 FYNNEI. This CDR3 has 14 amino acids. V lost 11 bases to trimming and J lost 4 bases; unmatched junction nucleotides: 9. The CDR3 is CAGRLAGITGELFF. CDR3 sequence (DNA): TGTGCCGGACGCCTAGCGGGTATCACCGGGGAGCTGTTTTTT.

Concerning this clone: Other DNA variants within this sample encode the same CDR3. This sequence joins TRBV3-1 (or the pseudogene TRBV3-2) and TRBJ2-5, with 7 bases lining up with TRBD1. The CDR3 runs 14 residues. Trimming at V came to 3 bases and at J to 1 base, leaving 2 bases not matched to a gene. Germline CDR1 and CDR2: LGHDT and YNNKEL (reference sequence). The CDR3 is CASSQDRIQETQYF. The CDR3 nucleotides are TGTGCCAGCAGCCAGGACAGGATCCAAGAGACCCAGTACTTC.

Concerning this clone: At the DNA level, this CDR3 is encoded by other sequences in the same sample as well. The chain uses TRBV3-1 (or the pseudogene TRBV3-2) and TRBJ1-5, with 9 bases aligning to TRBD1. The V segment lost 2 bases and the J segment 4 bases; nucleotides outside the gene matches: 3. This CDR3 spans 15 amino acids. The germline CDR1 and CDR2 sequences are LGHDT and YNNKEL (reference sequence). The CDR3 DNA reads TGTGCCAGCAGCCAATCTGGGACAGGGAATCAGCCCCAGCATTTT. Residues: CASSQSGTGNQPQHF.

The rearrangement joins TRBV19 to TRBJ2-1, with 10 nucleotides matching TRBD2. V lost 3 bases, J lost 4 bases, and 9 bases stayed unmatched. This CDR3 is 17 amino acids long. CDR1 and CDR2 from the germline V gene are LNHDA and SQIVND (reference sequence). For the CDR3, the DNA is TGTGCCAGTAGTATTGGGGCTAGCGGGAGAGTGTACAATGAGCAGTTCTTC. This gives the protein CASSIGASGRVYNEQFF. The complete variable domain, with remaining parts taken from reference TRBV19 and TRBJ2-1, reads DGGITQSPKYLFRKEGQNVTLSCEQNLNHDAMYWYRQDPGQGLRLIYYSQIVNDFQKGDIAEGYSVSREKKESFPLTVTSAQKNPTAFYLCASSIGASGRVYNEQFFGPGTRLTVL.

The chain couples TRBV6-5 to TRBJ2-7, with 11 bases fitting TRBD2. With V trimmed by 1 base and J by 2 bases, 4 bases remained unmatched. CDR3 length: 16 amino acids. The germline V gene encodes CDR1 MNHEY and CDR2 SVGAGI. This CDR3 reads CASSYLAGGPPYEQYF. CDR3 bases: TGTGCCAGCAGTTACTTAGCGGGAGGGCCTCCCTACGAGCAGTACTTC.

CDR3 residues: CASGLAGTTTDTQYF. CDR3 sequence (DNA): TGTGCCAGTGGTTTAGCGGGTACAACAACAGATACGCAGTATTTT. The chain combines TRBV28 with TRBJ2-3; 7 positions agree with TRBD2. The CDR3 is made up of 15 amino acids. J gave up 3 bases and V 9 bases, and 12 bases lay outside the gene matches. CDR1 MDHEN and CDR2 SYDVKM come from the germline V gene.

V usage is TRBV19 and J usage is TRBJ2-1; 7 bases agree with TRBD1. The V segment lost 10 bases and the J segment 2 bases; nucleotides outside the gene matches: 11. Germline CDR1 and CDR2: LNHDA and SQIVND (reference sequence). The CDR3 length is 15 residues. The CDR3 sequence: CATSSSRGPYNEQFF. CDR3 sequence (DNA): TGTGCCACAAGTAGTAGTAGGGGGCCCTACAATGAGCAGTTCTTC.

The table lists this clone with many counts. The chain is built from TRBV2 and TRBJ2-5; the match to TRBD2 covers 8 bases. CDR3 length: 15 residues. CDR1 is SNHLY, CDR2 FYNNEI, per germline. The V and J ends lost 3 bases and 5 bases, in that order; junction bases with no gene match: 8. The CDR3 sequence: CASSEAGGWEETQYF. In DNA, the CDR3 is TGTGCCAGCAGTGAGGCGGGAGGCTGGGAGGAGACCCAGTACTTC.

V usage is TRBV27 and J usage is TRBJ2-5; 10 bases are a match to TRBD1. V lost 6 bases and J lost 1; bases outside the gene matches: 11. The CDR3 is 17 residues long. The V gene's germline CDR1 is MNHEY and CDR2 SMNVEV (reference sequence). The CDR3 region has the DNA TGTGCCAGCAGGGGGACAGGGGCTACCGTTACCCAAGAGACCCAGTACTTC. Translation gives CASRGTGATVTQETQYF.

The chain combines TRBV18 with TRBJ1-5, with TRBD1 matching over 8 bases. J lost 0 bases, V lost 3 bases, and 1 base had no gene match. The germline V gene has CDR1 KGHSH and CDR2 LQKENI. The CDR3 spans 15 residues. CDR3 in DNA: TGTGCCAGCTCACCGACAGGGGATAGCAATCAGCCCCAGCATTTT. This sequence encodes CASSPTGDSNQPQHF.